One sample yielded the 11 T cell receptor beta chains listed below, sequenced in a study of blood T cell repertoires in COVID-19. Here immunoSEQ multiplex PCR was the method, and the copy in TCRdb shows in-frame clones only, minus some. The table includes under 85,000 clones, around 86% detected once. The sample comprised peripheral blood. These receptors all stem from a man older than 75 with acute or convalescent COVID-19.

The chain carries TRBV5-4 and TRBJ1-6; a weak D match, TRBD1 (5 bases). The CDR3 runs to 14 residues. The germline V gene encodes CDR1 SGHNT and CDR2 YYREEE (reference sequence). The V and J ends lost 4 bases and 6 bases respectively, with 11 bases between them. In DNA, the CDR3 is TGTGCCAGCAGCCCGGGGACTGCTAATTCACCCCTCCACTTT. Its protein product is CASSPGTANSPLHF.

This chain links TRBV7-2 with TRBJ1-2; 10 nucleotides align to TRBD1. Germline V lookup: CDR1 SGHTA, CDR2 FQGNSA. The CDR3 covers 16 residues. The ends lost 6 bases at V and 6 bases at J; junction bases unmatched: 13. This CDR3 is CASRSNSGTGANGYTF. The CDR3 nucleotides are TGTGCCAGCAGGTCGAATTCCGGGACAGGGGCCAATGGCTACACCTTC.

The CDR3: CASSLAGGTGELFF. The CDR3 bases are TGCGCCAGCAGCCTAGCGGGAGGCACCGGGGAGCTGTTTTTT. The gene calls are TRBV4-3 and TRBJ2-2, with 10 bases lining up with TRBD2. CDR1 and CDR2 (germline): LGHNA, YSLEER. This CDR3 is built from 14 residues. V dropped 4 bases and J dropped 4; count of bases not matched to a gene: 0.

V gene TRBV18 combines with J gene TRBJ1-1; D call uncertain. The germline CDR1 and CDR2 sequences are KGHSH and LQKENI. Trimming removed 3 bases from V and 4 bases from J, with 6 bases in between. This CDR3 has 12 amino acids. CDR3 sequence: CASSPTGTEAFF. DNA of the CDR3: TGTGCCAGCTCACCTACCGGCACTGAAGCTTTCTTT. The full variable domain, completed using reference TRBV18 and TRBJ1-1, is NAGVMQNPRHLVRRRGQEARLRCSPMKGHSHVYWYRQLPEEGLKFMVYLQKENIIDESGMPKERFSAEFPKEGPSILRIQQVVRGDSAAYFCASSPTGTEAFFGQGTRLTVV.

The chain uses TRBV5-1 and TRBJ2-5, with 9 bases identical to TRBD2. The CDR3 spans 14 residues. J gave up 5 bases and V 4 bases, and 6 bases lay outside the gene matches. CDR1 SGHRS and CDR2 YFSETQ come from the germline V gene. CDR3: CASSLSGSRETQYF. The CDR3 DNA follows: TGCGCCAGCAGCCTTAGCGGGAGCAGGGAGACCCAGTACTTC.

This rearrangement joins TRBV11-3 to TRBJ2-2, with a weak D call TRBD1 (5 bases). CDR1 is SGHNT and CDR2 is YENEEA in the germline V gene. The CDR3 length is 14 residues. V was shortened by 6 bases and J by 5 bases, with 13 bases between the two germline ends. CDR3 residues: CASSSRPGTGELFF. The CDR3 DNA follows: TGTGCCAGCAGTTCTAGGCCAGGGACCGGGGAGCTGTTTTTT.

The CDR3 sequence: CASSPGTSEDTQYF. The CDR3 region has the DNA TGTGCCAGCTCCCCTGGGACTAGTGAAGATACGCAGTATTTT. The chain employs TRBV6-5 and TRBJ2-3; 8 positions match TRBD2. The trim removed 8 bases at V and 5 bases at J, leaving 9 bases unmatched. This CDR3 has 14 amino acids. Germline V lookup: CDR1 MNHEY, CDR2 SVGAGI.

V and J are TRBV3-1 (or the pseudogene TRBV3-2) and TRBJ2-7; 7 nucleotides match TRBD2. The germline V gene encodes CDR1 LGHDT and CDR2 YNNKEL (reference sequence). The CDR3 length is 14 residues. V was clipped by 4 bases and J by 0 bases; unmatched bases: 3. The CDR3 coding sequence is TGTGCCAGCAGCCCCCGGGACTACTCCTACGAGCAGTACTTC. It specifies CASSPRDYSYEQYF.

The CDR3 sequence: CASSEGSTDTQYF. Here the CDR3 DNA reads TGCGCCAGCAGTGAGGGCAGCACAGATACGCAGTATTTT. The V and J genes are TRBV10-2 and TRBJ2-3; D ambiguous. The CDR3 has 13 residues. The germline V gene has CDR1 WSHSY and CDR2 SAAADI. V was cut by 2 bases and J by 0 bases, with 3 bases left in between.

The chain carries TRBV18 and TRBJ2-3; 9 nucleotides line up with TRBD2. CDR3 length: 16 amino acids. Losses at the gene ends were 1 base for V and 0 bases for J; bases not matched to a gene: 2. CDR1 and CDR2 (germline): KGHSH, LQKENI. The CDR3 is CASSPQAGGSTDTQYF. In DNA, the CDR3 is TGTGCCAGCTCACCACAAGCGGGAGGCAGCACAGATACGCAGTATTTT.

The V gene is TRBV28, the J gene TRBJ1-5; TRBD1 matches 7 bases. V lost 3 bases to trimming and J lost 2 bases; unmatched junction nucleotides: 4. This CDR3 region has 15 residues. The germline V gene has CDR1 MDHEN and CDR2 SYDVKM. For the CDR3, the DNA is TGTGCCAGCAGTTTTGGAGGGGGCGGCAATCAGCCCCAGCATTTT. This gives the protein CASSFGGGGNQPQHF.